The present T cell receptor beta chain was sequenced within a study of cytomegalovirus exposure and HLA in healthy donors. Overall study findings and caveats: According to the study, 160 or so TCR beta chains were cytomegalovirus-associated.

Primers included in the PCR were 60 Vbeta and 13 Jbeta primers. TCRdb keeps only in-frame clones here, not all; method: immunoSEQ multiplex PCR. The data show approximately 290,000 clones, with roughly 80% seen just once and roughly 0.3% held by the top ten. The germline V gene has CDR1 MNHNS and CDR2 SASEGT. The CDR3 runs 14 residues. V lost 1 base and J 2 bases, leaving 7 bases between the germline ends. With respect to this clone: Its antigen is currently unknown.

The sample taken for sequencing was PBMCs. The chain has TRBV6-1 and TRBJ2-3; no reliable D call. The clonotype was recovered from a girl aged 2 to 9 in good health and CMV-seronegative. For the CDR3, the DNA is TGTGCCAGCAGTGAAGTCGACACCACAGATACGCAGTATTTT. Translated, it gives CASSEVDTTDTQYF.